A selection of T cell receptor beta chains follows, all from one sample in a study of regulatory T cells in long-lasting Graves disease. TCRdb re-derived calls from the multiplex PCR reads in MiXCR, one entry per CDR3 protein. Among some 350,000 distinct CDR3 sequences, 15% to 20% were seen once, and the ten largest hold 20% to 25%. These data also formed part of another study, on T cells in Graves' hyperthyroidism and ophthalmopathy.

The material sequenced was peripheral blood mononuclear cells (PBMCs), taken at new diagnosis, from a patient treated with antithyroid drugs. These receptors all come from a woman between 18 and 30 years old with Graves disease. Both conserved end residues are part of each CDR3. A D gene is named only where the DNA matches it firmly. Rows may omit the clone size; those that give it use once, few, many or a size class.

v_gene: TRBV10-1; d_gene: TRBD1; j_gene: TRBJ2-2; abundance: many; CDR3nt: TGCGCCAGCAGGACAGGGTCAGGGACCGGGGAGCTGTTTTTT; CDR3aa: CASRTGSGTGELFF
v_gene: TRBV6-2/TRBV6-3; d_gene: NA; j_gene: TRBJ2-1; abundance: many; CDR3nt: TGTGCCAGCAGTTTGCGGACCAGAAACAATGAGCAGTTCTTC; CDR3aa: CASSLRTRNNEQFF
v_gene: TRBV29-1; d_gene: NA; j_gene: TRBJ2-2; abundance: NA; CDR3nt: TGCAGTGCGGGGCTGGGGTCCGGGGAGCTGTTTTTT; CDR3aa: CSAGLGSGELFF
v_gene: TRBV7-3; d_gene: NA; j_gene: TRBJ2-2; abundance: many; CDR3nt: TGTGCCAGCAGCCCCACAGTATTCAGGGGCACCGGGGAGCTGTTTTTT; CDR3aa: CASSPTVFRGTGELFF
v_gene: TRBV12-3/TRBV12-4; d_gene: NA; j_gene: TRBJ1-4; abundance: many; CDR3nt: TGTGCCAGCAGTTTCTTAGGGCCAGGCGCTAATGAAAAACTGTTTTTT; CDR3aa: CASSFLGPGANEKLFF
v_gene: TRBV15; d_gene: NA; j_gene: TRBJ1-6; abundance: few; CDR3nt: TGTGCCACCAGCAGAGATCTACCCCCGGACTCCTATAATTCACCCCTCCACTTT; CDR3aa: CATSRDLPPDSYNSPLHF
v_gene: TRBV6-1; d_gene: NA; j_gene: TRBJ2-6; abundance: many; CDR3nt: TGTGCCAGCAGTGATCGAGGGTCGTACTCTGGGGCCAACGTCCTGACTTTC; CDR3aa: CASSDRGSYSGANVLTF
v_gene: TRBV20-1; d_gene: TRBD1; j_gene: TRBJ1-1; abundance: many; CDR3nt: TGCAGTGCTAGTGCCGGGACAGGGGACACTGAAGCTTTCTTT; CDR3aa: CSASAGTGDTEAFF
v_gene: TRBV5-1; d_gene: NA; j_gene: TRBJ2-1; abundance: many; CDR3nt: TGCGCCAGCAGCTCTTTCCCCAGCTCCTACAATGAGCAGTTCTTC; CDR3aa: CASSSFPSSYNEQFF
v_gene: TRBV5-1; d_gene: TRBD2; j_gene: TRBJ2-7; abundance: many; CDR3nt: TGCGCCAGCAGCTTGAGGGCTAGCGGGAGGCAAGGGGGCCGCGAGCAGTACTTC; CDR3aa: CASSLRASGRQGGREQYF
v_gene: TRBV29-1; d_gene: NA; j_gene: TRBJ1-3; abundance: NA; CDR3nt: TGCAGCATACTTGGGGAGTTTGGAAACACCATATATTTT; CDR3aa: CSILGEFGNTIYF
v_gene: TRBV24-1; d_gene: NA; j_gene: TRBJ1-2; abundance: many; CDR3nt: TGTGCCACCAGTGAGGCAGGGACCAACTATGGCTACACCTTC; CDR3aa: CATSEAGTNYGYTF
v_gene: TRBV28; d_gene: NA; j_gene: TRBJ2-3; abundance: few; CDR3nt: TGTGCCAGCAGCTCTCCCCCACTAGCAGATACGCAGTATTTT; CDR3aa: CASSSPPLADTQYF
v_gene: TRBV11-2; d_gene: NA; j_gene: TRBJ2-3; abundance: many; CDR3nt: TGTGCCAGCAGCTCCCGGGGGGCGGGAGTACGATATTTT; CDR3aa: CASSSRGAGVRYF
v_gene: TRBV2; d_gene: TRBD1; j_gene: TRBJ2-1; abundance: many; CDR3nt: TGTGCCAGCAGATATCTGGGACAGGGGGACAATGAGCAGTTCTTC; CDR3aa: CASRYLGQGDNEQFF
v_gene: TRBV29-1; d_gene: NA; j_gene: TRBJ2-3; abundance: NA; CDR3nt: TGCAGCTCTGGTGGGGGCACAGATACGCAGTATTTT; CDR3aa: CSSGGGTDTQYF
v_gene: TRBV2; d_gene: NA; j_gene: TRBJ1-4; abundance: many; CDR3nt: TGTGCCAGCAGCGGAACATTGGAAAAACTGTTTTTT; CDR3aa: CASSGTLEKLFF
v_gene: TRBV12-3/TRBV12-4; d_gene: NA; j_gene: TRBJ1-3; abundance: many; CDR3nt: TGTGCCAGCACCCGAGGAACTGGAAACACCATATATTTT; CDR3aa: CASTRGTGNTIYF
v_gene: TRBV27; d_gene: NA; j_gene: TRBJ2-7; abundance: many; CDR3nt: TGTGCCAGCAGTTATAGTTCGGGAAACGAGCAGTACTTC; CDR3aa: CASSYSSGNEQYF
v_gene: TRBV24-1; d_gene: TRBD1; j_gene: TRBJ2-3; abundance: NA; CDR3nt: TGTGCCACCGGAGACAGGGCCACAGATACGCAGTATTTT; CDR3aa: CATGDRATDTQYF
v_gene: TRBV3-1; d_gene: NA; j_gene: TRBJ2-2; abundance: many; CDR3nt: TGTGCCAGCAGCCGGGGGACTGGATTATCCGCGAACACCGGGGAGCTGTTTTTT; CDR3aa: CASSRGTGLSANTGELFF